The T cell receptor (beta chain) under discussion was sequenced for a study of tumor and adjacent non-tumor tissue in lung cancer. The template was RNA from unsorted bulk tissue. This non-tumor lung sample came from over 3 cm beyond the tumor edge. TCRbeta libraries were built with three rounds of nested PCR, modified from ARM-PCR. TCRdb re-analysed the multiplex PCR reads in MiXCR, keeping a single row per CDR3 protein. The table lists about 98,000 distinct CDR3 sequences, 80% of them singletons, with around 30% in the top ten. CDR3 length: 18 residues. CDR1 and CDR2 (germline): MNHNS, SASEGT. V was clipped by 10 bases and J by 11 bases, with 37 bases between them.

The specimen sequenced was distant non-tumor lung tissue. The clonotype comes from a man aged 60-69 years with small cell lung cancer. This chain connects TRBV6-1 to TRBJ2-3, with a tentative D call TRBD2 (6 bases). For the CDR3, the DNA is TGTGCCAACAGCTCCCTAGGGGTGGGACTCTTGGGCTCGGAGCTGCAGTATTTT. This encodes CANSSLGVGLLGSELQYF.